This T cell receptor beta chain is from a study of shared T cell receptors in the human thymus. The CDR3 consists of 12 residues. Deletions cut 8 bases from V and 10 bases from J, with 17 bases between. The germline gives CDR1 MNHNY, CDR2 SVGAGI (reference sequence). Only in-frame clones appear in the TCRdb table, and some are missing; sequencing was by immunoSEQ multiplex PCR. Here the sample spans roughly 550,000 clones, around 78% being singletons. The sample was also linked to a second study, of human thymus T cells. This second study notes: Corrective cardiac surgery supplied the resected thymus tissue. Thymic and blood repertoires seemed to favor certain V and J genes. In unrelated individuals, thymic repertoires overlapped highly, according to related research.

The sample consisted of thymocytes. The chain is built from TRBV6-6 and TRBJ2-5; D is unclear. The TCR was taken from a boy in the first two years of life with a congenital heart defect. The CDR3 protein is CASSLRPDGQYF. The CDR3 DNA sequence: TGTGCCAGCTCTCTCAGGCCCGATGGCCAGTACTTC.